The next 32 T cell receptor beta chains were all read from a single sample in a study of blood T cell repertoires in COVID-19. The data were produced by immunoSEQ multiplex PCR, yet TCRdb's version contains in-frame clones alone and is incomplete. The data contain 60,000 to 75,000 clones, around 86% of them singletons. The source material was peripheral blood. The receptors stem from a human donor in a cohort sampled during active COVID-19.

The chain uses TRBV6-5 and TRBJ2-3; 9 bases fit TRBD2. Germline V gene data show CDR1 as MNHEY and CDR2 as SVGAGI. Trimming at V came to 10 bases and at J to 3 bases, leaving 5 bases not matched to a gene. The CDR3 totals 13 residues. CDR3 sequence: CAITGLATDTQYF. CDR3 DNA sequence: TGTGCCATCACGGGACTAGCAACAGATACGCAGTATTTT.

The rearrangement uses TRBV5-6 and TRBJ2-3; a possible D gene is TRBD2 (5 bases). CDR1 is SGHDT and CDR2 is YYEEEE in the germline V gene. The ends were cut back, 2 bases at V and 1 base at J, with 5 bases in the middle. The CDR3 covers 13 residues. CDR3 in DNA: TGTGCCAGCAGCTTCGGGGGCACAGATACGCAGTATTTT. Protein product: CASSFGGTDTQYF. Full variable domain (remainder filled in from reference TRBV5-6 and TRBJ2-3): DAGVTQSPTHLIKTRGQQVTLRCSPKSGHDTVSWYQQALGQGPQFIFQYYEEEERQRGNFPDRFSGHQFPNYSSELNVNALLLGDSALYLCASSFGGTDTQYFGPGTRLTVL.

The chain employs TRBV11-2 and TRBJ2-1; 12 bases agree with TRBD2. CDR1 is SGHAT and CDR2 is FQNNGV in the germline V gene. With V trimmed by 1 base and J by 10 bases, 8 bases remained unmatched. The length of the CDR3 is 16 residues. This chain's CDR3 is CASSLVPSGGAGEQFF. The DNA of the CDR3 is TGTGCCAGCAGCTTAGTCCCTAGCGGGGGGGCCGGGGAGCAGTTCTTC.

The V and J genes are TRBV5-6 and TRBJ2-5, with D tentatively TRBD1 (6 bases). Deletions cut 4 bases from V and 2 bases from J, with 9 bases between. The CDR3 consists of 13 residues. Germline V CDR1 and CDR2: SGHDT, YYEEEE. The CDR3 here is CASSPDRQETQYF. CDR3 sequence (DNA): TGTGCCAGCAGCCCGGACAGACAAGAGACCCAGTACTTC.

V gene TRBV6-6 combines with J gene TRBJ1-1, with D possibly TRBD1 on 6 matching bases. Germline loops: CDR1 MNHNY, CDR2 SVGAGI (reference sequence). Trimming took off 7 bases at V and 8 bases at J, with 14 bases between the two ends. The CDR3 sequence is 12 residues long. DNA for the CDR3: TGTGCCAGCACCGTGACAGGACAAGAAGCTTTCTTT. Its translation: CASTVTGQEAFF.

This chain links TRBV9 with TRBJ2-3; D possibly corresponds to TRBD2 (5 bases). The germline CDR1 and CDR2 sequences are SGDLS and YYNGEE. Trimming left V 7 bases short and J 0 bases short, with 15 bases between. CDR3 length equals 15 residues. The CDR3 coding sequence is TGTGCCAGCGACTATGGCGGTATTAGCACAGATACGCAGTATTTT. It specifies CASDYGGISTDTQYF.

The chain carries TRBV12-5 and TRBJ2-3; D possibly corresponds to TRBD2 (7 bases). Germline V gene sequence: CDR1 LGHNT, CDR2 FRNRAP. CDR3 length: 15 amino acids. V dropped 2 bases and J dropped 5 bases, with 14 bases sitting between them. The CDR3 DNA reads TGTGCTAGTGGTTTGACGGGGGGCCTGAGAGATACGCAGTATTTT. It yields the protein CASGLTGGLRDTQYF. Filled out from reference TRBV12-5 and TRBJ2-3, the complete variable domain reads DARVTQTPRHKVTEMGQEVTMRCQPILGHNTVFWYRQTMMQGLELLAYFRNRAPLDDSGMPKDRFSAEMPDATLATLKIQPSEPRDSAVYFCASGLTGGLRDTQYFGPGTRLTVL.

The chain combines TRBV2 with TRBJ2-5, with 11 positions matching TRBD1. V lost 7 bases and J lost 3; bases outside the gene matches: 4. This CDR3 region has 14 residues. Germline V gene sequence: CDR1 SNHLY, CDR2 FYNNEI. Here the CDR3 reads CASTRDRGKETQYF. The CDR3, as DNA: TGTGCCAGCACCAGGGACAGGGGGAAAGAGACCCAGTACTTC.

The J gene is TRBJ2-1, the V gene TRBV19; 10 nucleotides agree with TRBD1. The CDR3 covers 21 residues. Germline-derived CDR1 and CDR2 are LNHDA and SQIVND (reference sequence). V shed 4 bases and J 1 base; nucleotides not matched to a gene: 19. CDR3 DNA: TGTGCCAGTAGTACTATGATACCGGGACAGGGGACCCGAAGATCCTACAATGAGCAGTTCTTC. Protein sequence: CASSTMIPGQGTRRSYNEQFF.

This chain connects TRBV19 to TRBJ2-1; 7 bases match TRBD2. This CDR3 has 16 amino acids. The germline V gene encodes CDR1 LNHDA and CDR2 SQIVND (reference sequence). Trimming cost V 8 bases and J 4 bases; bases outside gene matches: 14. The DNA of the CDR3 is TGTGCCAGTGGGGGGTTGCGGGGGAGAGGATACAATGAGCAGTTCTTC. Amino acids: CASGGLRGRGYNEQFF.

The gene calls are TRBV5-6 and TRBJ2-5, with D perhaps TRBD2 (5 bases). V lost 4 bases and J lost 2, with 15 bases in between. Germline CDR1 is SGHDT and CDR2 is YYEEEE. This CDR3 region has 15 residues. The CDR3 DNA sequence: TGTGCCAGCAGCGTGCAGTGGAGGAAACAAGAGACCCAGTACTTC. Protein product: CASSVQWRKQETQYF.

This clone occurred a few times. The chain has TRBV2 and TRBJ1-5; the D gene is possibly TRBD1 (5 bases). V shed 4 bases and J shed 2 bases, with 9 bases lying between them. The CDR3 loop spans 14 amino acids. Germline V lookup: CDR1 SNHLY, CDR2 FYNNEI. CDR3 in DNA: TGTGCCAGCAGTGGACAGTCAGGCAATCAGCCCCAGCATTTT. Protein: CASSGQSGNQPQHF.

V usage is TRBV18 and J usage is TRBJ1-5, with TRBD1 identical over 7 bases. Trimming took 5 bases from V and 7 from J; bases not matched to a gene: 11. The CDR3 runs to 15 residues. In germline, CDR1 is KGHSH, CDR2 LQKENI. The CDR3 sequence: CASSTGTAPGQPQHF. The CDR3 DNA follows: TGTGCCAGCTCAACTGGGACAGCTCCGGGGCAGCCCCAGCATTTT.

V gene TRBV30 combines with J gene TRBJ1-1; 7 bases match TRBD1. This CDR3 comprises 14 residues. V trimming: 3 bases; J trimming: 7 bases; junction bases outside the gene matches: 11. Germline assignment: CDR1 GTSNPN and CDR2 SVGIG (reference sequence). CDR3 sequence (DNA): TGTGCCTGGAGGGGACAGACCTCGTTACTTGAAGCTTTCTTT. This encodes CAWRGQTSLLEAFF.

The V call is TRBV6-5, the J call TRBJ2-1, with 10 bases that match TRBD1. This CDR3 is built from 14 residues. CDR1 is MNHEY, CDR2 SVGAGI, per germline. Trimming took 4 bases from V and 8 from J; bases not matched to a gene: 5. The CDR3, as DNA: TGTGCCAGCAGTTGGACAGGGGGGGACGATGAGCAGTTCTTC. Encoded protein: CASSWTGGDDEQFF.

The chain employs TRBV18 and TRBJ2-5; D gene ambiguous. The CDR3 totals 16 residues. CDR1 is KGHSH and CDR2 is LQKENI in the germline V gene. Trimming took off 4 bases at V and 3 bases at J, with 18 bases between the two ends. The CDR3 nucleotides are TGTGCCAGCTCACAGTCTCCGCCGACACCTAAAGAGACCCAGTACTTC. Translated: CASSQSPPTPKETQYF.

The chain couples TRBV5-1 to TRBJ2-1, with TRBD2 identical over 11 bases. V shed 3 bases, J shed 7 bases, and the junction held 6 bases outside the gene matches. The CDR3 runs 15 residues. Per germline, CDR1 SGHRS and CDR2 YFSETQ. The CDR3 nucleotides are TGCGCCAGCAGCTGGACTAGCGGGCTTCATAATGAGCAGTTCTTC. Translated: CASSWTSGLHNEQFF.

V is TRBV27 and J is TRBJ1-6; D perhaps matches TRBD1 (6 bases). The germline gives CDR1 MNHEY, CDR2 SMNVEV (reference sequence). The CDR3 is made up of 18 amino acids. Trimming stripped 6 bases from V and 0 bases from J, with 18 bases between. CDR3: CASSSRGGRGSYNSPLHF. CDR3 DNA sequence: TGTGCCAGCAGCTCAAGGGGGGGTCGGGGCTCCTATAATTCACCCCTCCACTTT.

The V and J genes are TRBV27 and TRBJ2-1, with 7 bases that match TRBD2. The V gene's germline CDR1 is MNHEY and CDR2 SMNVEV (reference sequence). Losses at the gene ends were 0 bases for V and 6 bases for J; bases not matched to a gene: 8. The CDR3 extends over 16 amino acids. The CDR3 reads CASSLSPTGTTNEQFF. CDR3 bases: TGTGCCAGCAGTTTATCGCCCACCGGGACTACCAATGAGCAGTTCTTC.

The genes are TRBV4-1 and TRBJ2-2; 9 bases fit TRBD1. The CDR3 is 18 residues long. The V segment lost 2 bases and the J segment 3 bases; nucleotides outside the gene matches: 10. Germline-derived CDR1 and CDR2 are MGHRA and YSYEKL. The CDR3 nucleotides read TGCGCCAGCAGCCAATTAACTCGGACAGGGGTGGACACCGGGGAGCTGTTTTTT. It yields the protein CASSQLTRTGVDTGELFF.

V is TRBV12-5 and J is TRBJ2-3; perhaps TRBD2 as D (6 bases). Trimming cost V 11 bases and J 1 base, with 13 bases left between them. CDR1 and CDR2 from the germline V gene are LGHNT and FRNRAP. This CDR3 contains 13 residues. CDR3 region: CASGVGGTDTQYF. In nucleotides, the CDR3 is TGTGCTTCGGGGGTAGGGGGCACAGATACGCAGTATTTT.

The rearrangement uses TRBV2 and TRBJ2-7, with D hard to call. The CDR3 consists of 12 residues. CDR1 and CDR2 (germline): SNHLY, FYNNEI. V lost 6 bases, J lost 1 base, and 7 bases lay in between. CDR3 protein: CASSEESYEQYV. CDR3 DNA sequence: TGTGCCAGCAGCGAGGAGTCCTACGAGCAGTACGTC.

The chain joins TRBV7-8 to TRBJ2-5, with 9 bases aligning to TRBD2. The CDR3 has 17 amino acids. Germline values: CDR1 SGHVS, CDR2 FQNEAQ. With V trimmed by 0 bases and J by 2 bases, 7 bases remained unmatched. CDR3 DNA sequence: TGTGCCAGCAGCTTAGCGATCCAGCGGGGGGTACAAGAGACCCAGTACTTC. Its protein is CASSLAIQRGVQETQYF.

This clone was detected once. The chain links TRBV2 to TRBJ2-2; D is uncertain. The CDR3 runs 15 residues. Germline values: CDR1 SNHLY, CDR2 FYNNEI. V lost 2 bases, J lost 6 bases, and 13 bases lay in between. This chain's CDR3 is CASSESIPGSGELFF. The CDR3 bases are TGTGCCAGCAGTGAAAGTATCCCCGGGTCCGGGGAGCTGTTTTTT. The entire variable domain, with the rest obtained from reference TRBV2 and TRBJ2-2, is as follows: EPEVTQTPSHQVTQMGQEVILRCVPISNHLYFYWYRQILGQKVEFLVSFYNNEISEKSEIFDDQFSVERPDGSNFTLKIRSTKLEDSAMYFCASSESIPGSGELFFGEGSRLTVL.

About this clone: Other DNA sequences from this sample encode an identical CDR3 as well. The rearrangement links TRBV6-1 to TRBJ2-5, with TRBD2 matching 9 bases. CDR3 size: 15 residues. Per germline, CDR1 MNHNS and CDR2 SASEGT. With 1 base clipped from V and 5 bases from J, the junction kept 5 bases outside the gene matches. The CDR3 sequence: CASSEEAGGPETQYF. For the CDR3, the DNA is TGTGCCAGCAGTGAAGAGGCGGGGGGGCCCGAGACCCAGTACTTC.

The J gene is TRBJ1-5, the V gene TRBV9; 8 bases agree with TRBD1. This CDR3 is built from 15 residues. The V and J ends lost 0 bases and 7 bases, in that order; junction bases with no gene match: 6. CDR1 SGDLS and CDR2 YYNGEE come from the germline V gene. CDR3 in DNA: TGTGCCAGCAGCGTAGCGGCAGGGGGCGAGCAGCCCCAGCATTTT. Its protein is CASSVAAGGEQPQHF.

The CDR3 is CAWSDVISDQPQHF. CDR3 sequence (DNA): TGTGCCTGGAGTGACGTAATCAGCGATCAGCCCCAGCATTTT. This chain uses TRBV30 with TRBJ1-5; D gene unclear. The CDR3 is 14 amino acids. Between the trimmed V and J ends, which lost 1 base and 5 bases, there was a span of 12 bases. Germline V gene lookup returns CDR1 GTSNPN and CDR2 SVGIG (reference sequence). Together with reference TRBV30 and TRBJ1-5, the CDR3 gives the full variable domain: SQTIHQWPATLVQPVGSPLSLECTVEGTSNPNLYWYRQAAGRGLQLLFYSVGIGQISSEVPQNLSASRPQDRQFILSSKKLLLSDSGFYLCAWSDVISDQPQHFGDGTRLSIL.

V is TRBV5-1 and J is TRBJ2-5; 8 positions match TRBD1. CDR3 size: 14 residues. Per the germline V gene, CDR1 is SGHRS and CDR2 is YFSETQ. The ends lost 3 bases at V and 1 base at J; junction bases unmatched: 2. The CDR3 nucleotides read TGCGCCAGCAGCTCCGGGACAGGCCAAGAGACCCAGTACTTC. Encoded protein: CASSSGTGQETQYF.

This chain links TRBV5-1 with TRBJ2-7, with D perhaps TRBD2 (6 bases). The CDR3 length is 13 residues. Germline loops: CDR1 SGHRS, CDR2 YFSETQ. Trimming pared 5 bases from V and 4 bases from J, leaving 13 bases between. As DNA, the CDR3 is TGCGCCAGCAGTCGCGGGGAACCATACGAGCAGTACTTC. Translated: CASSRGEPYEQYF.

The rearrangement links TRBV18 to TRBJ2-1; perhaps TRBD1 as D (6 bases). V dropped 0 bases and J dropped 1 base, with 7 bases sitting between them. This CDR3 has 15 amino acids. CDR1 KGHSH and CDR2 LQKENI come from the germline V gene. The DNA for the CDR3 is TGTGCCAGCTCACCACCACAGGGTTCCTACAATGAGCAGTTCTTC. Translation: CASSPPQGSYNEQFF.

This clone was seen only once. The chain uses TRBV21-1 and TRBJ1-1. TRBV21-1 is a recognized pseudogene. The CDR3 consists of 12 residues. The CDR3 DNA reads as TGTGCCAGCAGTGTCGGAGACACTGAAGCTTTCTTT. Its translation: CASSVGDTEAFF.

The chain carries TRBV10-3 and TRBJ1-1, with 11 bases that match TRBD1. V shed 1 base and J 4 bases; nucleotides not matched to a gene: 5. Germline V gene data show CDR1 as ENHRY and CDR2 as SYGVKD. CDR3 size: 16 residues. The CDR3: CAISEFTGTGGTEAFF. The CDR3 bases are TGTGCCATCAGTGAGTTCACGGGGACAGGGGGCACTGAAGCTTTCTTT.